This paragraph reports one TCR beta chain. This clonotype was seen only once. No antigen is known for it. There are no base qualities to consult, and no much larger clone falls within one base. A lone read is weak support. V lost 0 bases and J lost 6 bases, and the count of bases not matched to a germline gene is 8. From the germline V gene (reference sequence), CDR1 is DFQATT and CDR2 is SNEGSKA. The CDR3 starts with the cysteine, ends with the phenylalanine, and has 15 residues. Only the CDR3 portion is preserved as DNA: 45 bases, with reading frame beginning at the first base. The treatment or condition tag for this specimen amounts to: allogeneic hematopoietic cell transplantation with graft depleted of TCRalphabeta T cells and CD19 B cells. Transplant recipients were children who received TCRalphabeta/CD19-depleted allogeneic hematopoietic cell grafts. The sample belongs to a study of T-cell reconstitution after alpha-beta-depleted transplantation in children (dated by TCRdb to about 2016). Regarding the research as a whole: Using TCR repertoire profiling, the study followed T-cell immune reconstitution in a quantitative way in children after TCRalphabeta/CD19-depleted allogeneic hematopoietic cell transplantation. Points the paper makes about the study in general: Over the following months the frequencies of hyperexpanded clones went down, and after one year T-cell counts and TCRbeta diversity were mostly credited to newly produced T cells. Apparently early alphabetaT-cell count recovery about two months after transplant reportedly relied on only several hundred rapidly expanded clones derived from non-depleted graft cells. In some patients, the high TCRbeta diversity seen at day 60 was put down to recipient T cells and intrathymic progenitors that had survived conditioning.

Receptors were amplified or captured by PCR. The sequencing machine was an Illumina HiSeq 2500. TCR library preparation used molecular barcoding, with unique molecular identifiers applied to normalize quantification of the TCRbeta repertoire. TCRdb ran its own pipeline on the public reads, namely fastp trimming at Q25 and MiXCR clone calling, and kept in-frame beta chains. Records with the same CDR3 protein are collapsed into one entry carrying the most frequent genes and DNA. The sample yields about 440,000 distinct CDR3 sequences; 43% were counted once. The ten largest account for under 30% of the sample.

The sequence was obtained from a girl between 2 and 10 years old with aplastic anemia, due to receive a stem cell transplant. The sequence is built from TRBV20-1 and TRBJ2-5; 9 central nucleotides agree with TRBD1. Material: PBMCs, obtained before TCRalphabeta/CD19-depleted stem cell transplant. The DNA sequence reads TGCAGTGCTAGAGATACGGGACAGGGCGTTAAGACCCAGTACTTC. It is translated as CSARDTGQGVKTQYF.